This paragraph reports one TCR beta chain. Its antigen is still unknown. One end of the junction is discordant with germline, which a read error may explain. The time point label, read with the paper, signifies: 20 to 30 weeks on oral tofacitinib. The sample's treatment or condition, from its label and the paper: oral pan-JAK inhibitor, 5-10 mg twice daily. From alopecia areata patients, peripheral blood was collected along with lesional scalp punch biopsies. After PBMCs were isolated by density centrifugation and stained for CD3, CD4 and CD8, a FACSAria was used to sort CD4+ and CD8+ T cells. The library was produced with the immunoSEQ multiplex PCR assay. RNA was extracted from all samples and reverse transcribed into cDNA as template for TCR sequencing. SuperScript III was used for first-strand cDNA synthesis, primed with a 2:1 mix of oligo-dT and random hexamers. Amplification bias was assessed with a synthetic immune receptor repertoire, and residual bias was removed computationally. The authors' analysis ran thus. Raw reads were preprocessed to remove errors, and CDR3 was defined according to IMGT conventions as the region from the conserved cysteine to phenylalanine. Clonality was computed as 1 minus the Shannon entropy, with the entropy normalized by log2 of the number of productive unique TCRs. CD4 or CD8 identity of scalp clones was inferred by cross-referencing scalp TCRbeta sequences with sorted blood CD4 and CD8 repertoires. This immuneACCESS table, as held by TCRdb, lists in-frame sequences with V and J called but not all clones. Of the missing ones, under half trace to an unresolved V gene in checked studies; the others have no known cause. V, J and clone size reflect that table, while D and trimming were determined from the DNA. This sample lists about 280,000 clones; about three fifths were detected once. Under 2% of the sample is held by the ten biggest clonotypes.

This sample was included in a study of CD8+ T cells in alopecia areata (dated by TCRdb to the late 2010s). For context, the study as a whole: Treated patients were enrolled in an open-label pilot trial of oral tofacitinib at 5 to 10 mg twice daily for moderate-to-severe alopecia areata. Tofacitinib was administered for 6 to 18 months, and 6 months of follow-up off drug were then conducted to assess delayed response and recurrence. Disease severity in treated patients was measured with the SALT score, which quantifies the percentage of affected scalp surface area. To study T cell clonal expansion in alopecia areata, the researchers applied high-throughput TCRbeta sequencing to both the C3H/HeJ mouse model and human patients. Scalp tissue and sorted CD4+ and CD8+ peripheral blood T cells from patchy and totalis/universalis alopecia areata patients and from healthy controls were covered by human TCRbeta sequencing. Tofacitinib-treated patients had biopsies at baseline and at 4 and 24 weeks of treatment, with a later scalp biopsy in several patients. Scalp clonality was compared across normal scalp (n=4), patchy alopecia areata scalp (n=8), and alopecia totalis/universalis scalp (n=8). RNA was extracted with the PAXgene miRNA kit for fixed scalp, the miRNeasy kit for PBMCs, and the RNeasy kit for mouse skin. Amplification of TCRbeta CDR3 regions was done by immunoSEQ multiplex PCR using 35 Vbeta forward primers and 13 Jbeta reverse primers.

Study-wide findings and limitations: Shared TCR sequences between patients were less evident than in mice, which may be partly attributable to HLA diversity in the patient population. Because the treated cohort was small and had only one nonresponder, larger studies are needed to examine links between baseline CD8+ expansion and response. Scalp clonality and the number of expanded CD8+ clones among the top 100 scalp clones were significantly decreased by tofacitinib. Lesional scalp, especially in alopecia totalis/universalis, showed higher clonality and more expanded CD8+ clones than normal scalp, suggesting antigenic drive. Many expanded lesional clones were found to persist in scalp and blood during tofacitinib treatment, and relapse after treatment cessation may be partly explained by this persistence. Resident alphabeta T cells in normal human skin are also sequenced, complicating scalp TCR repertoire analysis, unlike mouse skin dominated by gammadelta T cells.

This clonotype was obtained from a human donor with alopecia areata. The material sequenced was CD4+ T cells sorted from blood, taken at week 24, from a patient treated with tofacitinib.

The nucleotide sequence reads TGCAGTGCCAGAGACCACGAGCAGTTCTTC. This gives the protein CSARDHEQFF. The V gene is TRBV20-1 and the J gene is TRBJ2-1, with the identity of the D gene unclear. Reading the germline V gene (reference sequence) gives CDR1 DFQATT and CDR2 SNEGSKA. Spanning cysteine to phenylalanine, the CDR3 consists of 10 amino acids. Solely the CDR3 DNA is kept, with 30 bases framed from the first base.